The TCR beta chain described here comes from a study of beta chain features in type 1 diabetes. A word on this clone: The antigen is unknown.

Researchers reported sorting CD4+ naive, central memory, regulatory and stem cell-like memory cells via CD45RO/CCR7/CD25/CD127/CD95/CD27. Purities over 95% were achieved in all sorted populations. Findings and limits, study-wide: Patients with type 1 diabetes showed fewer VDJ junction insertions and more deletions.

The sequenced template was cDNA made from the entire isolated RNA. Using immunoSEQ multiplex PCR, the repertoire was profiled, and TCRdb retains in-frame clones only, with some absent. The sample contains 900,000 or so clones, under 20% of which appear only once. V trimming: 6 bases; J trimming: 15 bases; junction bases outside the gene matches: 12. The CDR3 has 13 residues. Germline CDR1 SEHNR, CDR2 FQNEAQ (reference sequence). The clonotype comes from a woman aged 18-30 years in good health. Input material: naive CD4+ T cells from blood. The chain is built from TRBV7-9 and TRBJ1-4; 8 positions agree with TRBD1. In DNA, the CDR3 is TGTGCCAGCAGAGGGGACCGGGACAGGTCATTGTTTTTT. This translates into CASRGDRDRSLFF.